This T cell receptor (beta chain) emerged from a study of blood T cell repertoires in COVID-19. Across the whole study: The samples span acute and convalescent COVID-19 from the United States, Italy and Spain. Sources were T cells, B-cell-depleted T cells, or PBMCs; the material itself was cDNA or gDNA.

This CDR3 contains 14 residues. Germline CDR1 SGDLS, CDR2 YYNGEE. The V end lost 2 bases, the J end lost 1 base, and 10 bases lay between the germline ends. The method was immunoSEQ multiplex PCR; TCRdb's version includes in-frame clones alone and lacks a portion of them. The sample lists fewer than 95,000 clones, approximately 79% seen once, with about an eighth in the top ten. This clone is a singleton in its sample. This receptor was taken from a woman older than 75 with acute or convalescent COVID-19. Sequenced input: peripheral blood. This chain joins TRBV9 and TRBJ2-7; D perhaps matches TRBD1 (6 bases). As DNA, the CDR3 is TGTGCCAGCAGCGTCGGGACACCTTCCTACGAGCAGTACTTC. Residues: CASSVGTPSYEQYF. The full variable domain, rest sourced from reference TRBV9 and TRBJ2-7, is DSGVTQTPKHLITATGQRVTLRCSPRSGDLSVYWYQQSLDQGLQFLIQYYNGEERAKGNILERFSAQQFPDLHSELNLSSLELGDSALYFCASSVGTPSYEQYFGPGTRLTVT.